Below, 31 T cell receptor beta chains from the same sample are listed, as sequenced in a study of T cell repertoires in cytomegalovirus infection. The antigens of these receptors remain unknown. From the reads, TCRdb called clonotypes with MiXCR, one entry per CDR3 protein. Of a few hundred thousand distinct CDR3 sequences listed, under 35% were seen once; the top ten hold 20%. The material sequenced was cultured PBMCs, taken from culture after CMV antigen stimulation. The source of these receptors is a human donor in good health (CMV status not recorded). Some clones in this sample may be carry-over from other donors' samples.

This clonotype came up a few times. V is TRBV7-3 and J is TRBJ2-3; D unresolved. V lost 5 bases and J 2 bases, leaving 14 bases between the germline ends. Germline V gives CDR1 SGHTA, CDR2 FQGTGA. The CDR3 length is 15 residues. CDR3 bases: TGTGCCAGCAGCAACGCGGCGCCCAACACAGATACGCAGTATTTT. Amino acids: CASSNAAPNTDTQYF.

This rearrangement joins TRBV5-4 to TRBJ1-5; no clear D gene. Trimming cost V 4 bases and J 6 bases, with 11 bases left between them. The CDR3 extends over 13 amino acids. Germline V lookup: CDR1 SGHNT, CDR2 YYREEE (reference sequence). In nucleotides, the CDR3 is TGTGCCAGCAGCAGCGCGGCAGGTCAGCCCCAGCATTTT. Translated, it gives CASSSAAGQPQHF.

This clonotype has more than one count but fewer than ten. V usage is TRBV20-1 and J usage is TRBJ2-3, with TRBD2 matching over 13 bases. Germline loops: CDR1 DFQATT, CDR2 SNEGSKA (reference sequence). The CDR3 totals 20 residues. Losses at the gene ends were 0 bases for V and 1 base for J; bases not matched to a gene: 13. CDR3 in DNA: TGCAGTGCTAGAGATCGGGGGGGACTAGCGGGGAGGTGGGGCACAGATACGCAGTATTTT. This gives the protein CSARDRGGLAGRWGTDTQYF.

The rearrangement joins TRBV6-1 to TRBJ1-1; D gene unclear. Trimming removed 6 bases at V and 2 bases at J, with 7 bases between. Per the germline V gene, CDR1 is MNHNS and CDR2 is SASEGT. The CDR3 consists of 12 residues. CDR3 sequence: CASSLHNTEAFF. CDR3 nucleotides: TGTGCCAGCAGCCTGCATAACACTGAAGCTTTCTTT.

The chain has TRBV27 and TRBJ2-2; D call uncertain. CDR1 and CDR2 from the germline V gene are MNHEY and SMNVEV (reference sequence). This CDR3 comprises 13 residues. Deletions cut 6 bases from V and 4 bases from J, with 9 bases between. The CDR3 sequence is CASRPSSTGELFF. The CDR3, as DNA: TGTGCCAGCAGGCCATCGAGCACCGGGGAGCTGTTTTTT.

This clonotype was seen a few times. The rearrangement links TRBV6-5 to TRBJ2-2; D unresolved. The CDR3 extends over 15 amino acids. Trimming took off 0 bases at V and 3 bases at J, with 8 bases between the two ends. Germline V lookup: CDR1 MNHEY, CDR2 SVGAGI. In DNA, the CDR3 is TGTGCCAGCAGTTACTCGAGGCGGTACACCGGGGAGCTGTTTTTT. It encodes CASSYSRRYTGELFF.

The chain combines TRBV11-2 with TRBJ1-2; 8 nucleotides line up with TRBD1. V trimming: 5 bases; J trimming: 4 bases; junction bases outside the gene matches: 21. Germline V gene sequence: CDR1 SGHAT, CDR2 FQNNGV. The CDR3 covers 19 residues. CDR3 sequence (DNA): TGTGCCAGCAGCGCTCACCCCGTAACCGGGACAGGCCGATCCTATGGCTACACCTTC. Translated: CASSAHPVTGTGRSYGYTF.

The J gene is TRBJ2-7, the V gene TRBV28; TRBD1 matches 10 bases. The CDR3 loop spans 15 amino acids. V gave up 5 bases and J gave up 2 bases; unmatched junction bases: 6. Germline loops: CDR1 MDHEN, CDR2 SYDVKM. The CDR3 DNA is TGTGCCAGCAGTCTGACAGGGGGCGTCGCCTACGAGCAGTACTTC. Protein: CASSLTGGVAYEQYF. Using reference TRBV28 and TRBJ2-7 for the parts outside the CDR3, the full variable domain is DVKVTQSSRYLVKRTGEKVFLECVQDMDHENMFWYRQDPGLGLRLIYFSYDVKMKEKGDIPEGYSVSREKKERFSLILESASTNQTSMYLCASSLTGGVAYEQYFGPGTRLTVT.

The chain employs TRBV12-3 or TRBV12-4 and TRBJ1-5; TRBD1 matches 8 bases. Unmatched junction bases numbered 4, after V lost 4 bases and J lost 5 bases. The length of the CDR3 is 14 residues. The CDR3 DNA is TGTGCCAGCAGTTGGACAGGGAAGGATCAGCCCCAGCATTTT. This translates into CASSWTGKDQPQHF.

This clonotype was observed many times. The chain combines TRBV12-3 or TRBV12-4 with TRBJ2-3; weak D call: TRBD2 (6 bases). This CDR3 contains 14 residues. V lost 6 bases to trimming and J lost 0 bases, with 10 bases between them. In DNA, the CDR3 is TGTGCCAGCAGGCGTAGCGGTAGCACAGATACGCAGTATTTT. This encodes CASRRSGSTDTQYF.

This clonotype has a single count. The chain has TRBV7-3 and TRBJ2-1, with 7 bases aligning to TRBD2. The trim removed 5 bases at V and 3 bases at J, leaving 7 bases unmatched. This CDR3 is built from 15 residues. CDR1 and CDR2 (germline): SGHTA, FQGTGA. The CDR3 coding sequence is TGTGCCAGCAGCCTAGGGGCTAGCGGCTACAATGAGCAGTTCTTC. Translation gives CASSLGASGYNEQFF.

This clonotype has just a few counts. The chain has TRBV6-1 and TRBJ2-7, with a possible D match to TRBD1 (5 bases). V lost 3 bases and J lost 6, with 9 bases in between. This CDR3 region has 12 residues. CDR1 is MNHNS and CDR2 is SASEGT in the germline V gene. CDR3 nucleotide sequence: TGTGCCAGCAGTGAGATAGGGGTCGAGCAGTACTTC. Translation: CASSEIGVEQYF.

The chain employs TRBV20-1 and TRBJ2-5, with D unclear. With 0 bases removed from V and 7 bases from J, the gap between germline ends came to 9 bases. The germline V gene encodes CDR1 DFQATT and CDR2 SNEGSKA (reference sequence). This CDR3 is built from 12 residues. CDR3: CSAREGIGTQYF. CDR3 sequence (DNA): TGCAGTGCTAGAGAGGGGATAGGGACCCAGTACTTC.

This clonotype has ten or more counts. V gene TRBV7-6 combines with J gene TRBJ2-2, with 9 bases aligning to TRBD2. This CDR3 is built from 14 residues. Germline V gene data show CDR1 as SGHVS and CDR2 as FNYEAQ. The V segment lost 5 bases and the J segment 8 bases; nucleotides outside the gene matches: 6. DNA of the CDR3: TGTGCCAGCAGCGGATATAGCGGGAGTGGGGAGCTGTTTTTT. Its translation is CASSGYSGSGELFF.

Only a few counts were recorded for this clonotype. The J gene is TRBJ1-5, the V gene TRBV4-1; a weak D match, TRBD1 (6 bases). V gave up 0 bases and J gave up 0 bases, with 9 bases separating them. In germline, CDR1 is MGHRA, CDR2 YSYEKL. The CDR3 loop spans 16 amino acids. DNA for the CDR3: TGCGCCAGCAGCCAAGATGCAGGGGCTAGCAATCAGCCCCAGCATTTT. This codes for CASSQDAGASNQPQHF.

This chain joins TRBV6-2 or TRBV6-3 and TRBJ2-7, with 9 bases identical to TRBD2. The V gene's germline CDR1 is MNHEY and CDR2 SVGEGT. V gave up 7 bases and J gave up 0 bases; unmatched junction bases: 7. The CDR3 has 15 amino acids. CDR3 nucleotides: TGTGCCAGCACCCCTAGACTAGCGGACTCCTACGAGCAGTACTTC. Protein sequence: CASTPRLADSYEQYF.

The V call is TRBV7-9, the J call TRBJ2-5; 8 bases are a match to TRBD2. The CDR3 spans 13 residues. The V gene's germline CDR1 is SEHNR and CDR2 FQNEAQ (reference sequence). The ends lost 8 bases at V and 1 base at J; junction bases unmatched: 3. CDR3 sequence (DNA): TGTGCCAGCCATCTAGCGGGCCAAGAGACCCAGTACTTC. It encodes CASHLAGQETQYF.

The chain carries TRBV29-1 and TRBJ2-7, with D possibly matching TRBD1 (6 bases). V was trimmed by 4 bases and J by 3 bases, leaving 10 bases between them. CDR3 length: 12 amino acids. Germline V gene sequence: CDR1 SQVTM, CDR2 ANQGSEA. CDR3 in amino acids: CSVGETGYEQYF. CDR3 in DNA: TGCAGCGTTGGGGAGACAGGCTACGAGCAGTACTTC.

V and J are TRBV5-8 and TRBJ2-2; no definite D call. V shed 0 bases and J shed 4 bases, with 10 bases lying between them. Germline V gene data show CDR1 as SGHTS and CDR2 as YDEGEE. This CDR3 contains 15 residues. CDR3 sequence: CASSLGGRLTGELFF. In nucleotides, the CDR3 is TGTGCCAGCAGCTTGGGAGGCAGGCTCACCGGGGAGCTGTTTTTT.

The chain couples TRBV7-8 to TRBJ2-3; possible D gene TRBD2, 6 bases. CDR3 length equals 15 residues. Trimming pared 2 bases from V and 4 bases from J, leaving 13 bases between. Germline V CDR1 and CDR2: SGHVS, FQNEAQ. The CDR3 reads CASSLNGGAPDTQYF. Written as DNA, the CDR3 is TGTGCCAGCAGCTTAAACGGCGGGGCACCAGATACGCAGTATTTT.

This clonotype was counted at least ten times. This chain connects TRBV7-9 to TRBJ2-1; no definite D call. Germline V gives CDR1 SEHNR, CDR2 FQNEAQ (reference sequence). V lost 4 bases, J lost 9 bases, and 13 bases lay in between. This CDR3 is built from 13 residues. The CDR3, as DNA: TGTGCCAGCAGCTCCCTCGACAAGAGTGAGCAGTTCTTC. Its protein product is CASSSLDKSEQFF.

The CDR3 protein is CSARDRPGGETQYF. CDR3 nucleotide sequence: TGCAGTGCTAGAGATCGGCCGGGGGGGGAGACCCAGTACTTC. V is TRBV20-1 and J is TRBJ2-5; 8 bases are shared with TRBD2. CDR3 length: 14 amino acids. The germline CDR1 and CDR2 sequences are DFQATT and SNEGSKA (reference sequence). V dropped 0 bases and J dropped 5; count of bases not matched to a gene: 5.

The chain carries TRBV20-1 and TRBJ1-5, with D unclear. The CDR3 extends over 12 amino acids. Germline CDR1 and CDR2: DFQATT and SNEGSKA (reference sequence). V was cut by 4 bases and J by 3 bases, with 7 bases left in between. The CDR3 reads CSAILNNQPQHF. CDR3 DNA sequence: TGCAGTGCTATTCTAAACAATCAGCCCCAGCATTTT.

This clonotype was detected a few times. V gene TRBV6-6 combines with J gene TRBJ1-1; the D is unclear. V lost 6 bases to trimming and J lost 0 bases, with 8 bases between them. This CDR3 is 13 amino acids long. In germline, CDR1 is MNHNY, CDR2 SVGAGI (reference sequence). CDR3 nucleotide sequence: TGTGCCAGCAGGATTGGCTTGAACACTGAAGCTTTCTTT. Amino acids: CASRIGLNTEAFF.

This clonotype was counted a few times. The V gene is TRBV15, the J gene TRBJ1-5; TRBD1 matches at 7 bases. With V trimmed by 5 bases and J by 1 base, 2 bases remained unmatched. CDR1 and CDR2 from the germline V gene are LNHNV and YYDKDF (reference sequence). The CDR3 covers 14 residues. The CDR3: CATSLTGSNQPQHF. The CDR3 DNA reads as TGTGCCACCAGCCTGACAGGGAGCAATCAGCCCCAGCATTTT.

The chain combines TRBV27 with TRBJ1-4, with TRBD1 identical over 8 bases. V trimming: 0 bases; J trimming: 7 bases; junction bases outside the gene matches: 7. Germline CDR1 MNHEY, CDR2 SMNVEV (reference sequence). The CDR3 totals 16 residues. CDR3 bases: TGTGCCAGCAGTTTATCCGGGACAGGAACCTTTGAAAAACTGTTTTTT. Amino acid sequence: CASSLSGTGTFEKLFF.

The genes are TRBV20-1 and TRBJ1-5; D might be TRBD1 (5 bases). The CDR3 extends over 13 amino acids. V lost 6 bases and J lost 0, with 9 bases in between. Germline CDR1 and CDR2: DFQATT and SNEGSKA (reference sequence). The CDR3 nucleotides are TGCAGTGCGGAAACAGGTAGCAATCAGCCCCAGCATTTT. Protein sequence: CSAETGSNQPQHF.

This sequence joins TRBV30 and TRBJ2-3; TRBD2 matches at 9 bases. Germline V gene sequence: CDR1 GTSNPN, CDR2 SVGIG (reference sequence). The CDR3 loop spans 16 amino acids. The ends lost 5 bases at V and 8 bases at J; junction bases unmatched: 17. In DNA, the CDR3 is TGTGCCTGGGAAGGGGGGACTAGCTCCAAACTTGGTACGCAGTATTTT. Protein: CAWEGGTSSKLGTQYF.

This sequence joins TRBV18 and TRBJ2-5; perhaps TRBD1 as D (6 bases). Germline V lookup: CDR1 KGHSH, CDR2 LQKENI. CDR3 length: 15 amino acids. Trimming took off 4 bases at V and 5 bases at J, with 17 bases between the two ends. CDR3 sequence: CASSLRTELGETQYF. DNA of the CDR3: TGTGCCAGCTCACTCCGGACAGAACTTGGTGAGACCCAGTACTTC. Looking up the rest from reference TRBV18 and TRBJ2-5 gives the full variable domain: NAGVMQNPRHLVRRRGQEARLRCSPMKGHSHVYWYRQLPEEGLKFMVYLQKENIIDESGMPKERFSAEFPKEGPSILRIQQVVRGDSAAYFCASSLRTELGETQYFGPGTRLLVL.

This clonotype showed up just a few times. The DNA of the CDR3 is TGCAGTGCAATTTCGGATCGGTCAATTGCAACTAATGAAAAACTGTTTTTT. Translation gives CSAISDRSIATNEKLFF. The chain combines TRBV20-1 with TRBJ1-4; D call uncertain. Trimming removed 6 bases from V and 0 bases from J, with 20 bases in between. Looked up from germline, CDR1 is DFQATT and CDR2 is SNEGSKA (reference sequence). The CDR3 spans 17 residues.

This clonotype was seen a few times. This chain connects TRBV23-1 to TRBJ2-3; D could derive from TRBD1 or TRBD2 (5 bases each). TRBV23-1 is classed as an ORF, of uncertain function. This CDR3 comprises 16 residues. Trimming cost V 2 bases and J 4 bases, with 16 bases left between them. CDR3 nucleotides: TGCGCCAGCAGTCAAAGAGGGGCGGAGGTCGCAGATACGCAGTATTTT. It is translated as CASSQRGAEVADTQYF.